This T cell receptor beta chain is from a study of shared clonotypes between healthy human individuals. CDR1 and CDR2 from the germline V gene are SGHTA and FQGNSA. V lost 3 bases and J lost 4; bases outside the gene matches: 5. The CDR3 spans 15 residues. With regard to this clone: Antigen specificity is unknown.

TCRdb's copy holds only in-frame clones and misses some; the assay was immunoSEQ multiplex PCR. The sample has roughly 2 million clones, more than 90% seen once. Study results and limitations: Naive subsets generally exceeded memory subsets in estimated richness.

The chain recombines TRBV7-2 with TRBJ1-4; 7 bases are a match to TRBD1. The origin of this receptor is a man aged 18-30 years in good health. Sample: naive CD4+ T cells sorted from blood. The sample's subset: CD45RA+ positively selected. Here the CDR3 reads CASSLGQPINEKLFF. As DNA, the CDR3 is TGTGCCAGCAGCTTGGGACAGCCTATTAATGAAAAACTGTTTTTT.